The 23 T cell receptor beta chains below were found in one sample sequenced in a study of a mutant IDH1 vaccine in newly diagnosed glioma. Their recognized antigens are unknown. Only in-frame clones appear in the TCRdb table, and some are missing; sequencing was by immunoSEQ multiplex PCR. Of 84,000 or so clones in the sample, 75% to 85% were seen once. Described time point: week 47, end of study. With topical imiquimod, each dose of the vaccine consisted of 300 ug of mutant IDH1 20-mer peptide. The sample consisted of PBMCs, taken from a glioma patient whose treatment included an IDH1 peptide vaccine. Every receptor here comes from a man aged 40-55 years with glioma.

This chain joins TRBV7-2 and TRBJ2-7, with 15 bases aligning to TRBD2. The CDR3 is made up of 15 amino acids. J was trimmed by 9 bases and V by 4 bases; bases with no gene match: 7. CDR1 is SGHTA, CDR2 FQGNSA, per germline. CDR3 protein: CASSYRTSGRALQYF. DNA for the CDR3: TGTGCCAGCAGCTACCGGACTAGCGGGAGGGCCTTGCAGTACTTC. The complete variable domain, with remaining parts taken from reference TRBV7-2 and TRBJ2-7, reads GAGVSQSPSNKVTEKGKDVELRCDPISGHTALYWYRQSLGQGLEFLIYFQGNSAPDKSGLPSDRFSAERTGGSVSTLTIQRTQQEDSAVYLCASSYRTSGRALQYFGPGTRLTVT.

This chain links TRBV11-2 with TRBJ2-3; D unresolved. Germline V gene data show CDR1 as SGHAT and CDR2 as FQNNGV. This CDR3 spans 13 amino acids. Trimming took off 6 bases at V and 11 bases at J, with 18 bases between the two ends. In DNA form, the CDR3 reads TGTGCCAGCAGTGTAGGGCCCACTGGTAGGCAGTATTTT. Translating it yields CASSVGPTGRQYF.

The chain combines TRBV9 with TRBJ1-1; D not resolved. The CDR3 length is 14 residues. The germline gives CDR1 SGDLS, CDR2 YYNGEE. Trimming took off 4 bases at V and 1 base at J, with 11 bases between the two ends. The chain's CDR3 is CASSFRTANTEAFF. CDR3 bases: TGTGCCAGCAGCTTCAGGACCGCGAACACTGAAGCTTTCTTT.

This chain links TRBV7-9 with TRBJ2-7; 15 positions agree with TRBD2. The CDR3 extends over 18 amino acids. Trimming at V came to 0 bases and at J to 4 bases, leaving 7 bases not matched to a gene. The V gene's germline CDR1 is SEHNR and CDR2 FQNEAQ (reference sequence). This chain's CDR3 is CASSLAEGLAGGRYEQYF. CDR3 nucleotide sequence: TGTGCCAGCAGCTTAGCCGAGGGACTAGCGGGAGGACGGTACGAGCAGTACTTC.

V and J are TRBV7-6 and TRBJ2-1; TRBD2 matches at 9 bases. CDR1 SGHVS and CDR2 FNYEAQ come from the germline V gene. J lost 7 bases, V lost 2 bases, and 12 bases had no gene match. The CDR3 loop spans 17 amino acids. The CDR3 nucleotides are TGTGCCAGCAGCTTACGGGCGGGAGGGCCTATTTTAAATGAGCAGTTCTTC. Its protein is CASSLRAGGPILNEQFF.

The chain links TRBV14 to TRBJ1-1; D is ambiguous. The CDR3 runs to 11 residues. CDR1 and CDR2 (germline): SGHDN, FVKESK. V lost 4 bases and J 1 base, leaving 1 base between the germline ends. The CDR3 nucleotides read TGTGCCAGCAGCCGGAACACTGAAGCTTTCTTT. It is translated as CASSRNTEAFF.

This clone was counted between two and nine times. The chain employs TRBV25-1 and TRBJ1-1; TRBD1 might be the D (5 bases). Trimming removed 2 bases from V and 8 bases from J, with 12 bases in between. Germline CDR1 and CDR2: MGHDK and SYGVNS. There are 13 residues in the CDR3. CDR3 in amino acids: CASSEDWRDEAFF. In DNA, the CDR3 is TGTGCCAGCAGTGAAGATTGGCGGGACGAAGCTTTCTTT. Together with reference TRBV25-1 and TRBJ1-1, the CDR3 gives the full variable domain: EADIYQTPRYLVIGTGKKITLECSQTMGHDKMYWYQQDPGMELHLIHYSYGVNSTEKGDLSSESTVSRIRTEHFPLTLESARPSHTSQYLCASSEDWRDEAFFGQGTRLTVV.

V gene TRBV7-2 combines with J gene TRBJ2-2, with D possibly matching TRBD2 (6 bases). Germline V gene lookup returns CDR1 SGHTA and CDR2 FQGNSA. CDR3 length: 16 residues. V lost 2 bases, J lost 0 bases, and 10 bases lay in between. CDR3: CASSLSGRANTGELFF. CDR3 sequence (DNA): TGTGCCAGCAGCTTAAGCGGGCGGGCGAACACCGGGGAGCTGTTTTTT.

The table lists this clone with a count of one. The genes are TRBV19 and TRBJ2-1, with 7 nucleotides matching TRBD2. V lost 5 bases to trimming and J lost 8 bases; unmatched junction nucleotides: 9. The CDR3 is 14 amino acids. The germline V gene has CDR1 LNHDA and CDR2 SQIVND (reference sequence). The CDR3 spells CASSRLAASDEQFF. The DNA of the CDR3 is TGTGCCAGTAGTCGCCTAGCGGCCTCAGATGAGCAGTTCTTC.

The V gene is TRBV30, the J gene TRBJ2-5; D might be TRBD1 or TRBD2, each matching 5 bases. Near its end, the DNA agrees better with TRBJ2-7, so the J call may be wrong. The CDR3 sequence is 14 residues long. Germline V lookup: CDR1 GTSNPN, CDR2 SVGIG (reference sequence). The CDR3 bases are TGTGCCTGGAGATTCCAAGGGACGTCCTACGAGCAGTACTTC. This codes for CAWRFQGTSYEQYF.

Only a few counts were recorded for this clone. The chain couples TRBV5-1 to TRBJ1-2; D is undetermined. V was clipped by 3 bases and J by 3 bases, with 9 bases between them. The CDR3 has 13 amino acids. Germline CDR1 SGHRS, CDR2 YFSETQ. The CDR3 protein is CASSSLTDYGYTF. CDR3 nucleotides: TGCGCCAGCAGCTCACTGACGGACTATGGCTACACCTTC.

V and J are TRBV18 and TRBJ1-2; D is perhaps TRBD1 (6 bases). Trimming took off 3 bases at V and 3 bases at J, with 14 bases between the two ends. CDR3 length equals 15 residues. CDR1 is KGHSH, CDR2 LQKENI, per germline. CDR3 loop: CASSPQGLRDYGYTF. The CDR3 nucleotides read TGTGCCAGCTCACCCCAGGGGTTGCGGGACTATGGCTACACCTTC.

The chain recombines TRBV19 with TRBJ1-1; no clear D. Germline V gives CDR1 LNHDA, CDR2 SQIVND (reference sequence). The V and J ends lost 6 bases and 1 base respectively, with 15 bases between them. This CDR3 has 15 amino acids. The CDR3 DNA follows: TGTGCCAGTAGCTTCGTAACGGGCCAGAACACTGAAGCTTTCTTT. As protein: CASSFVTGQNTEAFF.

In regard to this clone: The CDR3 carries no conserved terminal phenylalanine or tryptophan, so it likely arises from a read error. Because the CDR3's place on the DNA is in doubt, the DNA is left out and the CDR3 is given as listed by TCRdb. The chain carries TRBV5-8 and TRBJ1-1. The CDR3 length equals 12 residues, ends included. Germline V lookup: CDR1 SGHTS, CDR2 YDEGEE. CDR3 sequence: CASSPRPSGGLG.

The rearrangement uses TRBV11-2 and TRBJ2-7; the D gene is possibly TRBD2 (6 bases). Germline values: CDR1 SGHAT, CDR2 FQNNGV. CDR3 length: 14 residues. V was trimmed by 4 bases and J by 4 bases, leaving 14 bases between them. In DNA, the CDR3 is TGTGCCAGCAGCTCCCCGGGACTCCCTTACGAGCAGTACTTC. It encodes CASSSPGLPYEQYF.

CDR3 nucleotides: TGTGCCAGCAGTTACCTCGCCTTCTACGAGCAGTACTTC. Amino acid sequence: CASSYLAFYEQYF. This chain connects TRBV6-6 to TRBJ2-7; no clear D gene. The CDR3 covers 13 residues. The germline V and J ends were trimmed by 2 bases and 3 bases, with 8 bases remaining between them. Germline CDR1 is MNHNY and CDR2 is SVGAGI (reference sequence).

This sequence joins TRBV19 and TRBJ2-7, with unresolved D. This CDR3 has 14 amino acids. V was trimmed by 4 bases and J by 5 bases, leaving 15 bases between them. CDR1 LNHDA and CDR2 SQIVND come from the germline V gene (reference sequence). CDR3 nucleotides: TGTGCCAGTAGTACGGTCCCACCGATTAACGAGCAGTACTTC. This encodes CASSTVPPINEQYF. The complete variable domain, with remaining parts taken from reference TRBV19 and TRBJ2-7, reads DGGITQSPKYLFRKEGQNVTLSCEQNLNHDAMYWYRQDPGQGLRLIYYSQIVNDFQKGDIAEGYSVSREKKESFPLTVTSAQKNPTAFYLCASSTVPPINEQYFGPGTRLTVT.

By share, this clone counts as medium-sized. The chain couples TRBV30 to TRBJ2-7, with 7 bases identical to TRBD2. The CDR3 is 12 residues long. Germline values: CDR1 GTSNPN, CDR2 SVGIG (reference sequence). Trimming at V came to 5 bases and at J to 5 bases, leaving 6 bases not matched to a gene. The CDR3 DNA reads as TGTGCCTGGCGGGAGGTAGCGGACGAGCAGTACTTC. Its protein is CAWREVADEQYF. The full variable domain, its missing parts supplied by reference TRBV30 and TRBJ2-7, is SQTIHQWPATLVQPVGSPLSLECTVEGTSNPNLYWYRQAAGRGLQLLFYSVGIGQISSEVPQNLSASRPQDRQFILSSKKLLLSDSGFYLCAWREVADEQYFGPGTRLTVT.

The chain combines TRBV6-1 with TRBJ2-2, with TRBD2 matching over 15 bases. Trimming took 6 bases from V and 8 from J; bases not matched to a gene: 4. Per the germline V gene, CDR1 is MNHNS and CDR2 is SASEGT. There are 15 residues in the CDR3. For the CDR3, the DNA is TGTGCCAGCAGCGAGGGGACTAGCGGGAGGGGGGAGCTGTTTTTT. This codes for CASSEGTSGRGELFF.

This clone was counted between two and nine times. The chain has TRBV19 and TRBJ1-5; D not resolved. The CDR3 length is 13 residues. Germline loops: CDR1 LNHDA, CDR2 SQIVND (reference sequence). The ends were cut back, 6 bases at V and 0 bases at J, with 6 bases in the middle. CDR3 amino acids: CASRQSSNQPQHF. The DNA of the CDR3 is TGTGCCAGTAGACAGTCTAGCAATCAGCCCCAGCATTTT.

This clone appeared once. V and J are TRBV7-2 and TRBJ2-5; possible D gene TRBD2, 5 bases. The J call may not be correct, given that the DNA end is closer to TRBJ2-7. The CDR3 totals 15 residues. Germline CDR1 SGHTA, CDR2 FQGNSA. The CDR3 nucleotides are TGTGCCAGCAGCTTAACAACACGTTTTCGGGGCGAGCAGTACTTC. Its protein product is CASSLTTRFRGEQYF.

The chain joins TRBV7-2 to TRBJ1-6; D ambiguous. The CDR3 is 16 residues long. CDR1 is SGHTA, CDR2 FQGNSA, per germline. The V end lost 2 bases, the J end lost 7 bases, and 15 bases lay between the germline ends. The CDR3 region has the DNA TGTGCCAGCAGCTTAAAGCCGGCAGCGGGGAATTCACCCCTCCACTTT. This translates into CASSLKPAAGNSPLHF.

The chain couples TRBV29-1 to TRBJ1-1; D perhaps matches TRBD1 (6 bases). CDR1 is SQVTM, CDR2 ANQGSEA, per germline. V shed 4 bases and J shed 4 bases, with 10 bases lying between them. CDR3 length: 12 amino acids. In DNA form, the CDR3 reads TGCAGCGTTGTCAGGGGAGTCACTGAAGCTTTCTTT. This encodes CSVVRGVTEAFF.